The text below deals with one T cell receptor beta chain. Its target is not known. The data were obtained in a study of CD4 T cells in relation to SARS-CoV-2 and coronaviruses. The ends were cut back, 7 bases at V and 3 bases at J, with 10 bases in the middle. Germline V gene sequence: CDR1 ENHRY, CDR2 SYGVKD. The CDR3 is 13 amino acids. Measured with immunoSEQ multiplex PCR; TCRdb has only the in-frame clones, and not every one. In the table there are about 20,000 clones, about 80% of which are singletons. The unexposed donors gave CD4+ T cells in about 2010-2019, prior to COVID-19. Isolation of CD4+ T cells took place after roughly nine days in culture. Cells permitting, SARS-CoV-2 S/N and four cold-coronavirus spikes were tested on unexposed-donor CD4+ T cells. On days 3 and 7, cultures got half fresh IL-2 medium.

The sequenced sample was CD4+ T cells from PBMCs, cultured in vitro. This chain uses TRBV10-3 with TRBJ2-1; no firm D call. The origin of this receptor is a human donor in good health. The CDR3 region is CAINLGGYNEQFF. CDR3 bases: TGTGCCATCAATTTAGGCGGCTACAATGAGCAGTTCTTC.